A single sample gave rise to the 8 T cell receptor beta chains below, sequenced in a study of T-cell memory formation after mild COVID-19. A single record per CDR3 protein comes from TCRdb applying MiXCR to the 5' RACE reads. The table has about 260,000 distinct CDR3 sequences, approximately 16% seen once; the top ten hold around 21%. The specimen was PBMCs or a T cell subset sorted from them (not recorded which). Every receptor here comes from a man younger than 35 who had mild COVID-19 (a few samples of this study predate the infection). Cell type and time point are not known.

This clonotype was observed many times. The chain has TRBV7-8 and TRBJ2-1, with D unresolved. Trimming took 1 base from V and 10 from J, leaving 8 bases between them. This CDR3 has 12 amino acids. Germline V CDR1 and CDR2: SGHVS, FQNEAQ. The DNA for the CDR3 is TGTGCCAGCAGCTTAGGCTCGAAAGAGCAGTTCTTC. Amino acid sequence: CASSLGSKEQFF.

This clonotype has just a few counts. The chain combines TRBV28 with TRBJ1-2, with D possibly TRBD1 on 5 matching bases. Germline CDR1 is MDHEN and CDR2 is SYDVKM. The germline V and J ends were trimmed by 6 bases and 2 bases, with 16 bases remaining between them. This CDR3 has 15 residues. This CDR3 reads CASSYLGTGNYGYTF. The CDR3 DNA reads TGTGCCAGCAGCTACCTCGGGACGGGAAACTATGGCTACACCTTC.

This sequence joins TRBV15 and TRBJ1-1; 7 nucleotides agree with TRBD1. Germline V gene data show CDR1 as LNHNV and CDR2 as YYDKDF (reference sequence). The CDR3 extends over 16 amino acids. J was trimmed by 5 bases and V by 0 bases; bases with no gene match: 9. This CDR3 reads CATSRDLGRGRTEAFF. DNA for the CDR3: TGTGCCACCAGCAGAGATCTGGGCAGGGGGAGGACTGAAGCTTTCTTT.

V and J are TRBV28 and TRBJ1-4; the D gene is possibly TRBD1 (6 bases). CDR1 MDHEN and CDR2 SYDVKM come from the germline V gene. There are 14 residues in the CDR3. The V end was cut by 4 bases, the J end by 7 bases, with 13 bases between. DNA of the CDR3: TGTGCCAGCAGTTCCGGGGGGGCGGCTGAAAAACTGTTTTTT. Amino acid sequence: CASSSGGAAEKLFF.

The V gene is TRBV5-5, the J gene TRBJ1-2, with no clear D. The CDR3 sequence is 12 residues long. Germline loops: CDR1 SGHKS, CDR2 YYEKEE (reference sequence). Trimming shortened V by 9 bases and J by 3 bases, and 12 bases separated the two germline ends. CDR3 in DNA: TGTGCCACCAGAAAGGCGGACTATGGCTACACCTTC. This encodes CATRKADYGYTF.

J is TRBJ1-6 and V is TRBV7-2, with D possibly being TRBD1 (5 bases). Germline loops: CDR1 SGHTA, CDR2 FQGNSA. This CDR3 comprises 15 residues. The V and J ends lost 0 bases and 9 bases respectively, with 12 bases between them. CDR3 sequence: CASSLAGPSRSPLHF. DNA of the CDR3: TGTGCCAGCAGCTTAGCGGGGCCGTCGCGTTCACCCCTCCACTTT.

This clonotype was picked up many times. V is TRBV5-1 and J is TRBJ2-4; D is possibly TRBD2 (7 bases). Germline assignment: CDR1 SGHRS and CDR2 YFSETQ. The CDR3 runs 14 residues. The germline V and J ends were trimmed by 0 bases and 7 bases, with 11 bases remaining between them. CDR3 region: CASSLAGGVNIQYF. Written as DNA, the CDR3 is TGCGCCAGCAGCTTGGCGGGGGGCGTGAACATTCAGTACTTC.

This chain uses TRBV7-6 with TRBJ1-2; D perhaps matches TRBD1 (5 bases). Germline CDR1 is SGHVS and CDR2 is FNYEAQ. The germline V and J ends were trimmed by 1 base and 6 bases, with 12 bases remaining between them. The CDR3 is 14 amino acids. The CDR3 sequence is CASSLGSGLDGYTF. The DNA of the CDR3 is TGTGCCAGCAGCTTAGGGTCAGGGTTGGATGGCTACACCTTC.